This T cell receptor beta chain was sequenced in a study of Graves' ophthalmopathy and Graves' hyperthyroidism. Whole-study results and caveats: Thyroid clonotypes that were expanded above 0.001 frequency mostly also appeared in blood.

Investigators amplified TCR beta CDR3 regions from RNA transcripts. HTBI-primed first-round RT-PCR preceded second-round multiplex PCR. One entry per CDR3 protein results from TCRdb running MiXCR on the multiplex PCR reads. The sample records about 370,000 distinct CDR3 sequences, approximately 20% being singletons. Ophthalmopathy cases showed moderate-to-severe activity, scoring CAS ≥3 and NOSPECS ≥4, with duration under 3 months. Exclusion applied to patients with other autoimmune diseases, uncontrolled infections, pregnancy or lactation. The length of the CDR3 is 15 residues. J was trimmed by 5 bases and V by 2 bases; bases with no gene match: 7. Germline-derived CDR1 and CDR2 are MDHEN and SYDVKM. There are many counts of this clonotype. The antigen remains unidentified.

The TCR was taken from a woman between 18 and 29 years old with Graves' ophthalmopathy. The chain has TRBV28 and TRBJ2-5; 8 bases map to TRBD2. The sample was peripheral blood. CDR3 amino acids: CASSLTGGAFETQYF. For the CDR3, the DNA is TGTGCCAGCAGTTTAACCGGGGGGGCCTTTGAGACCCAGTACTTC.